This TCR beta chain was captured in a study of T-cell reconstitution after alpha-beta-depleted transplantation in children. TCRbeta library preparation incorporated unique molecular identifiers. One entry per CDR3 protein, called by TCRdb with MiXCR from the PCR reads. The sample contains under 450,000 distinct CDR3 sequences, 13% of which appear only once. This clonotype was counted ten times or more. V shed 8 bases and J 4 bases; nucleotides not matched to a gene: 8. The CDR3 contains 15 residues. Here the sequenced sample was PBMCs, taken from the stem cell graft. The chain combines TRBV12-3 or TRBV12-4 with TRBJ2-2; 9 bases fit TRBD1. The clonotype comes from a human donor who donated a stem cell graft to a child with Fanconi anemia. The CDR3 DNA reads as TGTGCCAGCGGACCGGGACAGGGAGGCACCGGGGAGCTGTTTTTT. Amino acids: CASGPGQGGTGELFF.